This is a list of T cell receptor beta chains from one sample in a study of blood T cells in healthy people across ages. TCRdb processed the 5' RACE reads anew with MiXCR; each CDR3 protein has one entry. The sample holds approximately 780,000 distinct CDR3 sequences, roughly 26% seen once. This sample also belongs to another study, concerning T cells of mothers and their children.

Sequencing was carried out using blood. The receptors come from a boy aged 5-17 years in good health. Each CDR3 is given without its conserved first and last residue. Each record gives: CDR3 length, V gene, CDR3 protein.

11,TRBV29-1,SVGGGGGNEQF
12,TRBV3-1,ASSFEGDGETQY
11,TRBV7-8,ASSLAWTPIAH
15,TRBV5-1,ASSTSGTGVSDSPLH
13,TRBV4-3,ASSVRPRGKNIQY
14,TRBV9,ASSVASGGLYNEQF
11,TRBV29-1,SVLTTGGWGYT
13,TRBV7-2,ASSFLAGPEYAQY
12,TRBV20-1,SAPPRRGGNEQF
16,TRBV6-5,ASSYRAGGYSSYNEQF